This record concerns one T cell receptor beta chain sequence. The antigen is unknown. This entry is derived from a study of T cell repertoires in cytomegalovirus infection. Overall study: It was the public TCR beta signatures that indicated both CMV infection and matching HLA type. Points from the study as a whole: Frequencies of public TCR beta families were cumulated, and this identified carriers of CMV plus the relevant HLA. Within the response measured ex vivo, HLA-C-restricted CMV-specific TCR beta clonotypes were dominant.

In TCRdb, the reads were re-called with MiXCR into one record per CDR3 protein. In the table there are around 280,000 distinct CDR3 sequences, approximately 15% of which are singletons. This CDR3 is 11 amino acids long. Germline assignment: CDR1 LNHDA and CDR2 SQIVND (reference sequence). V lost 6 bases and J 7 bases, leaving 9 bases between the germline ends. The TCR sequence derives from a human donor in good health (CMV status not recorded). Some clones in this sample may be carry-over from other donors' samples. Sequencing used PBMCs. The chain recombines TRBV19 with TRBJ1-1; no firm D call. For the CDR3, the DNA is TGTGCCAGTAGAGAAACGGATGAAGCTTTCTTT. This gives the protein CASRETDEAFF.